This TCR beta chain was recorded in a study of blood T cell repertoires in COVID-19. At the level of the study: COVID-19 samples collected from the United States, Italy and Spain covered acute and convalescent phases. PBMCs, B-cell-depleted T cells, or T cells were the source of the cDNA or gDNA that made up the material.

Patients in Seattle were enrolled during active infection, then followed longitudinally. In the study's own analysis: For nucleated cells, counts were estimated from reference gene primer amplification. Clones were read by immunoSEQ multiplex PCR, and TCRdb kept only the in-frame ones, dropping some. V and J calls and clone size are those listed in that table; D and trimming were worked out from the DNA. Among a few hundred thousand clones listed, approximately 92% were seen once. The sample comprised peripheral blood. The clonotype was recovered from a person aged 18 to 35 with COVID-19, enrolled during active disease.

The CDR3 DNA is TGTGCCAGTAGGCGATTAGGGACTAATACTAACTATGGCTACACCTTC. It specifies CASRRLGTNTNYGYTF. The chain combines TRBV19 with TRBJ1-2; D perhaps matches TRBD1 (5 bases). This CDR3 has 16 residues. Germline V gives CDR1 LNHDA, CDR2 SQIVND (reference sequence). V was cut by 6 bases and J by 0 bases, with 17 bases left in between.